This T cell receptor (beta chain) was observed in a study of CD8 T cells in ankylosing spondylitis. TCRdb re-analysed the 5' RACE reads in MiXCR, keeping a single row per CDR3 protein. This repertoire shows 700,000 or so distinct CDR3 sequences, around 20% found once; its top ten account for about 19%. The germline gives CDR1 SGHRS, CDR2 YFSETQ. Deletions cut 3 bases from V and 3 bases from J, with 6 bases between. This CDR3 comprises 13 residues. Study-level results: There was a TCR beta motif, made of eight highly homologous variants, that appeared characteristic of ankylosing spondylitis blood.

This clonotype was recorded many times. Its antigen is not known. This receptor was obtained from a male donor with ankylosing spondylitis. Sequenced input: blood, either unsorted or a sorted T cell fraction (not recorded which). V is TRBV5-1 and J is TRBJ2-2, with D tentatively TRBD2 (5 bases). The CDR3 loop is CASSYGDTGELFF. CDR3 nucleotides: TGCGCCAGCAGCTACGGGGACACCGGGGAGCTGTTTTTT.